This T cell receptor (beta chain) was sequenced during a study of T cell responses to AZD1222 COVID-19 vaccine. Study conclusions and caveats: Vaccine-related CD4 TCRs covered spike, predominating at 160-218 and 743-854.

Method: immunoSEQ multiplex PCR; TCRdb's copy keeps in-frame clones and lacks some. The profile covers 90,000 to 130,000 clones, with approximately 89% appearing a single time and less than 4% taken by the ten largest. The CDR3 covers 14 residues. V shed 5 bases, J shed 5 bases, and the junction held 5 bases outside the gene matches. In germline, CDR1 is SGHTA, CDR2 FQGNSA. Note on this clone: Its antigen is undetermined.

This rearrangement joins TRBV7-2 to TRBJ2-5; 10 nucleotides align to TRBD2. This specimen consisted of peripheral blood, obtained on day 0 of MenACWY control vaccination. This clonotype was sampled from an adult in good health. CDR3 protein: CASSQRGGWETQYF. The CDR3 region has the DNA TGTGCCAGCAGCCAGCGGGGGGGCTGGGAGACCCAGTACTTC. The entire variable domain, with the rest obtained from reference TRBV7-2 and TRBJ2-5, is as follows: GAGVSQSPSNKVTEKGKDVELRCDPISGHTALYWYRQSLGQGLEFLIYFQGNSAPDKSGLPSDRFSAERTGGSVSTLTIQRTQQEDSAVYLCASSQRGGWETQYFGPGTRLLVL.